This T cell receptor (beta chain) was identified in a study of CD4 T cells in relation to SARS-CoV-2 and coronaviruses (dated by TCRdb to 2020 to 2023). Regarding the complete study: In the ViraFEST assay, PBMCs were cultured with antigen for about eleven days, after which TCR beta CDR3s were sequenced to identify antigen-specific clonal expansions. An HIV-1 Nef peptide pool or a culture without peptide was used as the negative reference condition. Shared crossreactive spike epitopes were mapped to their HLA restriction using patient-derived lymphoblastoid cell lines. The Adaptive Biotechnologies TCR-sequencing kit was used to sequence samples from three pre-COVID donors and the naive versus memory experiments, while other data came from Illumina-based sequencing. The study assessed, at the TCR clonotype level, memory CD4+ T cell crossreactivity between SARS-CoV-2 and common cold coronavirus spike proteins. Expansion assays from other donors in the study were sequenced with a different, Illumina-based TCR-beta assay. What the research found in general, with its limitations: Significantly weaker SARS-CoV-2-driven expansion was shown by crossreactive clones than by monoreactive clones, consistent with antigenic imprinting. Crossreactivity analysis centred on spike protein, so crossreactivity against other viral proteins was not assessed. In approximately 60% of donors, memory CD4+ clonotypes turned up that crossrecognized SARS-CoV-2 and at least one common cold coronavirus spike. Small numbers of patients and of tested TCRs limited the study. No donor contributed both pre-pandemic and post-infection samples, which limited tracing the source of pre-existing responses.

The method behind the library was the immunoSEQ multiplex PCR assay. The authors' pipeline ran thus. During preprocessing, nonproductive sequences were removed, as were CDR3s that did not start with C, did not end with F or W, or were shorter than 7 amino acids. The MANAFEST web app was used to call antigen-specific clonotypes on the basis of expansion compared with the reference and with other culture wells. A clone was considered positive if the clone showed significant expansion compared with the reference culture in 2 of 3 replicate wells at an FDR below 0.05. A further requirement for positive clones was significant expansion compared with all other tandem wells, along with an odds ratio above 5. Pairwise Levenshtein distance, computed with the stringdist R package after three terminal residues were trimmed from each end, was used as the measure of CDR3 homology. TCRdb's version of the immuneACCESS table is confined to in-frame rearrangements and falls short of the full clone set. An unresolved V gene accounts for under half of the shortfall where checked; the remainder is of unknown origin. D and trimming were read from the DNA, whereas the V and J calls and clone size are those reported in that table. This sample is represented by 9,500 to 11,000 clones; roughly 77% of them were singletons. In total, the top ten clones hold about 18% of the sample.

Based on the germline V gene, the CDR1 and CDR2 sequences are SGHVS and FQNEAQ. The CDR3 goes from the cysteine to the phenylalanine over 14 residues. Only the CDR3 DNA stays, 42 bases, in frame from base 1. V sheds 0 bases and J sheds 4 bases, leaving 10 bases between their ends. CD4+ T cells from unexposed donors were collected before the COVID-19 pandemic (2011-2018). The EasySep CD4+ T cell isolation kit was used to isolate CD4+ T cells once the cultures had run for ten to eleven days. As cell number allowed, CD4+ T cells from unexposed donors were tested for reactivity to SARS-CoV-2 S and N and to four common cold coronavirus spike pools. Each well held 2 million to 2.5 million PBMCs cultured in IMDM containing around 5% human AB serum and around 10 IU/ml IL-2. Half of the culture medium was replaced with fresh IL-2-containing medium on days 3 and 7. Triplicate replicate wells were generally used for each peptide culture condition. The leukapheresis product used for the unexposed donors was purchased from a commercial source. Ficoll-Paque PLUS gradient centrifugation was used to isolate PBMCs from leukapheresis product or whole blood. PBMCs were either cryopreserved at -140°C or used fresh in the expansion assay. The QIAamp Micro DNA Kit was used to extract genomic DNA from the CD4+ T cells.

For this clone: It has no known antigen specificity. Base qualities were left out, and no much larger clone turns up one base away.

The origin of this receptor is a human donor in good health. Sequencing used CD4+ T cells from PBMCs, cultured in vitro. The sequence joins TRBV7-8 to TRBJ2-7; tentative D gene TRBD2, with 6 bases matching. CDR3 reads: CASSLATLAYEQYF. The DNA sequence reads TGTGCCAGCAGCTTAGCGACACTAGCTTACGAGCAGTACTTC.